The text below deals with one T cell receptor (beta chain). Sequencing used immunoSEQ multiplex PCR; TCRdb keeps in-frame clones, though not all of them. The data show 2 million to 2.5 million clones, just over 90% seen once. This entry is derived from a study of shared clonotypes between healthy human individuals. Background on the study: Donors had three CD4 naive, three CD4 memory, two CD8 naive and one CD8 memory plate apiece.

The CDR3 covers 13 residues. Germline V gives CDR1 SGHTA, CDR2 FQGNSA. Trimming pared 5 bases from V and 6 bases from J, leaving 14 bases between. This chain uses TRBV7-2 with TRBJ2-7; D call uncertain. The sample consisted of naive CD4+ T cells from PBMCs. Subset denoted: CD45RA+ positively selected. This TCR came from a man aged 18 to 35 in good health. Some clones in this sample may be carry-over from other donors' samples. CDR3 in amino acids: CASSPRVAREQYF. For the CDR3, the DNA is TGTGCCAGCAGCCCCCGGGTAGCCCGCGAGCAGTACTTC.